The 30 T cell receptor beta chains in this list originate from one sample, sequenced in a study of T cell changes during pregnancy in multiple sclerosis. The method was immunoSEQ multiplex PCR; TCRdb's version includes in-frame clones alone and lacks a portion of them. Of approximately 74,000 clones listed, approximately 86% are singletons. Sequences were derived from peripheral blood, sampled before pregnancy. The receptors here all came from a female donor with multiple sclerosis, enrolled in a pregnancy study.

The V call is TRBV7-2, the J call TRBJ2-7; possible D gene TRBD2, 6 bases. This CDR3 has 14 amino acids. Trimming took off 10 bases at V and 0 bases at J, with 16 bases between the two ends. Looked up from germline, CDR1 is SGHTA and CDR2 is FQGNSA. The CDR3 DNA reads as TGTGCCACCAAGCGGGCCCCCCTCTCCTACGAGCAGTACTTC. Its protein is CATKRAPLSYEQYF.

Comments on this clone: Compared with germline, one end of the junction differs, possibly owing to a read error. The J gene is TRBJ2-7, the V gene TRBV7-7, with a possible D match to TRBD2 (7 bases). The germline V gene encodes CDR1 SSHAT and CDR2 FNYEAQ (reference sequence). CDR3 size: 14 residues. The CDR3 protein is CASSPDRGGYQQYF. In DNA, the CDR3 is TGTGCCAGCAGCCCCGACCGCGGGGGCTACCAGCAGTACTTC.

The V and J genes are TRBV30 and TRBJ2-3; 7 bases map to TRBD1. After removal of 5 bases from V and 2 bases from J, the junction contained 10 bases not matched to a gene. Germline CDR1 GTSNPN, CDR2 SVGIG (reference sequence). CDR3 length: 15 amino acids. This CDR3 reads CAWDRVLEYTDTQYF. In nucleotides, the CDR3 is TGTGCCTGGGACAGGGTTTTAGAATACACAGATACGCAGTATTTT.

This clone turned up a few times. The gene calls are TRBV4-3 and TRBJ2-2; tentatively, D is TRBD1 (6 bases). This CDR3 region has 15 residues. Trimming took off 3 bases at V and 1 base at J, with 9 bases between the two ends. Germline CDR1 and CDR2: LGHNA and YSLEER. Written as DNA, the CDR3 is TGCGCCAGCAGCCAGGGGGCCGGGAACACCGGGGAGCTGTTTTTT. Amino acid sequence: CASSQGAGNTGELFF.

The chain joins TRBV7-8 to TRBJ1-1; D perhaps matches TRBD1 (5 bases). V lost 3 bases and J 4 bases, leaving 12 bases between the germline ends. CDR3 length: 14 amino acids. The germline gives CDR1 SGHVS, CDR2 FQNEAQ. The CDR3 sequence is CASSFGHGGTEAFF. CDR3 DNA sequence: TGTGCCAGCAGCTTCGGCCACGGGGGCACTGAAGCTTTCTTT.

V gene TRBV5-1 combines with J gene TRBJ1-4; D is ambiguous. CDR1 SGHRS and CDR2 YFSETQ come from the germline V gene. V was trimmed by 4 bases and J by 4 bases, leaving 17 bases between them. The CDR3 runs to 16 residues. Written as DNA, the CDR3 is TGCGCCAGCAGCCCCCTCGGAGCAGACTTTAATGAAAAACTGTTTTTT. Translating gives CASSPLGADFNEKLFF.

This clone is a singleton in its sample. This rearrangement joins TRBV7-9 to TRBJ1-4, with D unresolved. V was shortened by 1 base and J by 13 bases, with 13 bases between the two germline ends. Looked up from germline, CDR1 is SEHNR and CDR2 is FQNEAQ (reference sequence). The CDR3 extends over 13 amino acids. The DNA of the CDR3 is TGTGCCAGCAGCTTAGATTTCGGAGACGGACTGTTTTTT. The encoded protein is CASSLDFGDGLFF. The whole variable domain, remainder taken from reference TRBV7-9 and TRBJ1-4, is DTGVSQNPRHKITKRGQNVTFRCDPISEHNRLYWYRQTLGQGPEFLTYFQNEAQLEKSRLLSDRFSAERPKGSFSTLEIQRTEQGDSAMYLCASSLDFGDGLFFGSGTQLSVL.

The rearrangement uses TRBV18 and TRBJ1-5; D call uncertain. The germline gives CDR1 KGHSH, CDR2 LQKENI. Trimming pared 5 bases from V and 2 bases from J, leaving 16 bases between. The CDR3 sequence is 16 residues long. CDR3 sequence: CASSMRTTSGNQPQHF. The CDR3 DNA reads TGTGCCAGCTCAATGAGGACTACTTCGGGCAATCAGCCCCAGCATTTT.

A single count supports this clone. The rearrangement joins TRBV6-4 to TRBJ1-2; no firm D call. Germline V gene lookup returns CDR1 MRHNA and CDR2 SNTAGT. V was cut by 0 bases and J by 7 bases, with 18 bases left in between. CDR3 length: 16 residues. The CDR3 nucleotides read TGTGCCAGCAGTGACTCGATCGGAGGACCTAGGAGTGGCTACACCTTC. Protein: CASSDSIGGPRSGYTF.

The chain uses TRBV6-5 and TRBJ2-5; no clear D. This CDR3 comprises 12 residues. V was cut by 4 bases and J by 8 bases, with 11 bases left in between. Germline lookup yields CDR1 MNHEY and CDR2 SVGAGI. The CDR3 here is CASSSGYGTQYF. CDR3 bases: TGTGCCAGCAGTTCAGGTTATGGCACCCAGTACTTC.

This clone was seen a single time. V is TRBV5-6 and J is TRBJ2-7; TRBD1 agrees at 7 bases. This CDR3 spans 16 amino acids. With 0 bases clipped from V and 1 base from J, the junction kept 7 bases outside the gene matches. Germline-derived CDR1 and CDR2 are SGHDT and YYEEEE. This CDR3 reads CASSLVTGEFSYEQYF. Here the CDR3 DNA reads TGTGCCAGCAGCTTGGTTACAGGGGAGTTTTCCTACGAGCAGTACTTC.

CDR3 coding DNA: TGCGCCAGCAGCCGCAATGGACATCGGGGGAAACTGTTTTTT. As protein: CASSRNGHRGKLFF. The V call is TRBV4-3, the J call TRBJ1-4; D might be TRBD1 (5 bases). This CDR3 is 14 amino acids long. Germline V gene sequence: CDR1 LGHNA, CDR2 YSLEER. The V end lost 4 bases, the J end lost 11 bases, and 17 bases lay between the germline ends.

This chain connects TRBV5-6 to TRBJ1-2; 10 nucleotides line up with TRBD1. The CDR3 has 14 amino acids. With V trimmed by 0 bases and J by 8 bases, 4 bases remained unmatched. Germline V lookup: CDR1 SGHDT, CDR2 YYEEEE. CDR3 DNA: TGTGCCAGCAGCTTGGTAGACAGGGGGCTGGGCTACACCTTC. Translated, it gives CASSLVDRGLGYTF.

The chain links TRBV6-6 to TRBJ1-6; 7 bases map to TRBD1. In germline, CDR1 is MNHNY, CDR2 SVGAGI (reference sequence). The CDR3 extends over 14 amino acids. Unmatched junction bases numbered 6, after V lost 4 bases and J lost 9 bases. DNA of the CDR3: TGTGCCAGCAGTTCGCAGGGGGACGTTTCACCCCTCCACTTT. As protein: CASSSQGDVSPLHF.

For the CDR3, the DNA is TGTGCCAGCAGCGCAGGGTCTAACTATGGCTACACCTTC. It translates to CASSAGSNYGYTF. V and J are TRBV27 and TRBJ1-2, with D tentatively TRBD1 (5 bases). Deletions cut 6 bases from V and 0 bases from J, with 8 bases between. The CDR3 extends over 13 amino acids. CDR1 and CDR2 (germline): MNHEY, SMNVEV (reference sequence).

The sample holds a few counts of this clone. This rearrangement joins TRBV19 to TRBJ1-1; 7 bases map to TRBD1. The ends lost 4 bases at V and 4 bases at J; junction bases unmatched: 9. Germline-derived CDR1 and CDR2 are LNHDA and SQIVND (reference sequence). This CDR3 contains 15 residues. For the CDR3, the DNA is TGTGCCAGTAGTACACACGAGACAGGGTCCACTGAAGCTTTCTTT. It encodes CASSTHETGSTEAFF.

The chain is built from TRBV5-1 and TRBJ1-2; the match to TRBD1 covers 11 bases. This CDR3 is 14 amino acids long. The ends lost 5 bases at V and 4 bases at J; junction bases unmatched: 4. The germline V gene has CDR1 SGHRS and CDR2 YFSETQ. CDR3 protein: CASSWTGGRYGYTF. DNA of the CDR3: TGCGCCAGCAGTTGGACAGGGGGCCGCTATGGCTACACCTTC.

The V and J genes are TRBV4-2 and TRBJ2-3; 12 nucleotides match TRBD1. Germline loops: CDR1 LGHNA, CDR2 YNFKEQ. J lost 0 bases, V lost 0 bases, and 7 bases had no gene match. The CDR3 runs to 19 residues. For the CDR3, the DNA is TGTGCCAGCAGCCAAGATAGGGGACAGGGGGCTGGGAGCACAGATACGCAGTATTTT. It encodes CASSQDRGQGAGSTDTQYF.

This chain uses TRBV5-1 with TRBJ2-1; TRBD2 agrees at 14 bases. This CDR3 region has 15 residues. V gave up 4 bases and J gave up 9 bases; unmatched junction bases: 6. CDR1 SGHRS and CDR2 YFSETQ come from the germline V gene. CDR3 region: CASSQGLAGDGEQFF. The DNA of the CDR3 is TGCGCCAGCAGCCAGGGACTAGCGGGAGACGGTGAGCAGTTCTTC.

V and J are TRBV4-3 and TRBJ1-2; maybe TRBD1 (6 bases). Germline V gene sequence: CDR1 LGHNA, CDR2 YSLEER. Trimming took off 4 bases at V and 4 bases at J, with 10 bases between the two ends. CDR3 length equals 13 residues. CDR3 protein: CASSPGTSYGYTF. The CDR3 DNA is TGCGCCAGCAGCCCGGGGACAAGCTATGGCTACACCTTC.

The chain carries TRBV5-1 and TRBJ2-3; TRBD2 agrees at 9 bases. Germline CDR1 reads SGHRS; CDR2 reads YFSETQ. J gave up 2 bases and V 2 bases, and 3 bases lay outside the gene matches. There are 15 residues in the CDR3. The CDR3 sequence is CASSFLAGYTDTQYF. The CDR3 DNA follows: TGCGCCAGCAGCTTTCTAGCGGGGTACACAGATACGCAGTATTTT. Full variable domain (remainder filled in from reference TRBV5-1 and TRBJ2-3): KAGVTQTPRYLIKTRGQQVTLSCSPISGHRSVSWYQQTPGQGLQFLFEYFSETQRNKGNFPGRFSGRQFSNSRSEMNVSTLELGDSALYLCASSFLAGYTDTQYFGPGTRLTVL.

The V gene is TRBV5-1, the J gene TRBJ2-7; D unresolved. Germline V gene data show CDR1 as SGHRS and CDR2 as YFSETQ. V dropped 5 bases and J dropped 2 bases, with 14 bases sitting between them. The CDR3 length is 14 residues. The CDR3 is CASRDSILTYEQYF. CDR3 nucleotides: TGCGCCAGCAGAGACTCAATTCTTACCTACGAGCAGTACTTC.

A note on this clone: Other nucleotide sequences in the sample specify the same CDR3. This chain connects TRBV29-1 to TRBJ2-2; 7 bases match TRBD1. After removal of 4 bases from V and 0 bases from J, the junction contained 2 bases not matched to a gene. The CDR3 runs to 14 residues. CDR1 and CDR2 from the germline V gene are SQVTM and ANQGSEA. The CDR3 DNA is TGCAGCGTTGGGCAGGGGGCGAACACCGGGGAGCTGTTTTTT. As protein: CSVGQGANTGELFF.

The chain recombines TRBV7-9 with TRBJ2-5; TRBD1 matches at 8 bases. From germline, CDR1 is SEHNR and CDR2 FQNEAQ (reference sequence). The CDR3 spans 14 residues. V shed 4 bases and J 3 bases; nucleotides not matched to a gene: 4. CDR3 region: CASSYGTGEETQYF. The CDR3 bases are TGTGCCAGCAGCTACGGGACAGGTGAAGAGACCCAGTACTTC.

The chain links TRBV7-8 to TRBJ1-1, with D perhaps TRBD1 (5 bases). Trimming left V 5 bases short and J 2 bases short, with 12 bases between. CDR3 length equals 14 residues. Germline loops: CDR1 SGHVS, CDR2 FQNEAQ. The CDR3 spells CASSRREVNTEAFF. The CDR3 DNA sequence: TGTGCCAGCAGCCGCAGGGAGGTAAACACTGAAGCTTTCTTT.

For this clone: This CDR3 is also generated by other DNA sequences in the sample. This sequence joins TRBV4-2 and TRBJ1-2; D ambiguous. The length of the CDR3 is 12 residues. Trimming removed 1 base from V and 3 bases from J, with 3 bases in between. Germline CDR1 reads LGHNA; CDR2 reads YNFKEQ. CDR3 nucleotide sequence: TGTGCCAGCAGCCAAGGGCACTATGGCTACACCTTC. Protein product: CASSQGHYGYTF.

V is TRBV5-1 and J is TRBJ2-3, with 8 nucleotides matching TRBD1. The CDR3 is 15 amino acids. Germline V gene sequence: CDR1 SGHRS, CDR2 YFSETQ. V lost 0 bases to trimming and J lost 8 bases; unmatched junction nucleotides: 8. The CDR3 here is CASSLEQGGIVTQYF. Written as DNA, the CDR3 is TGCGCCAGCAGCTTGGAACAGGGGGGAATTGTTACGCAGTATTTT.

J is TRBJ2-7 and V is TRBV6-5; 10 bases fit TRBD1. Germline V CDR1 and CDR2: MNHEY, SVGAGI. The CDR3 totals 16 residues. With V trimmed by 2 bases and J by 6 bases, 10 bases remained unmatched. The CDR3 coding sequence is TGTGCCAGCAGTTACCGGCGACAGGGGGCGAAGGCCGAGCAGTACTTC. Its translation: CASSYRRQGAKAEQYF.

This rearrangement joins TRBV6-4 to TRBJ1-2, with TRBD1 identical over 9 bases. Germline lookup yields CDR1 MRHNA and CDR2 SNTAGT. The CDR3 has 14 amino acids. The ends lost 4 bases at V and 2 bases at J; junction bases unmatched: 2. The CDR3 DNA reads TGTGCCAGCAGTGGGGGGACAGGGAACTATGGCTACACCTTC. Encoded protein: CASSGGTGNYGYTF.

A few counts support this clone. The chain couples TRBV7-9 to TRBJ2-1, with 10 bases aligning to TRBD1. The germline V gene encodes CDR1 SEHNR and CDR2 FQNEAQ (reference sequence). J gave up 7 bases and V 7 bases, and 10 bases lay outside the gene matches. This CDR3 spans 15 amino acids. The CDR3 sequence: CASTRGGQGKNEQFF. The CDR3 DNA reads TGTGCCAGCACCCGAGGGGGACAGGGGAAAAATGAGCAGTTCTTC. Supplemented by reference TRBV7-9 and TRBJ2-1, the full variable domain reads DTGVSQNPRHKITKRGQNVTFRCDPISEHNRLYWYRQTLGQGPEFLTYFQNEAQLEKSRLLSDRFSAERPKGSFSTLEIQRTEQGDSAMYLCASTRGGQGKNEQFFGPGTRLTVL.